The T cell receptor (beta chain) under discussion was sequenced for a study of PD-1 blockade in classical Hodgkin lymphoma. Study-level points and caveats: Exclusion was the outcome for patients who began nivolumab under 1 year after ASCT.

The CDR3 covers 14 residues. Germline V gene data show CDR1 as SEHNR and CDR2 as FQNEAQ (reference sequence). The junction had 1 base not matched to a gene; V was cut back by 3 bases and J by 0 bases. Turning to this clone: What it binds is unknown.

Clones were sequenced by immunoSEQ multiplex PCR, and TCRdb holds only the in-frame ones, with some missing. There are about 14,000 clones in the sample; around 83% occur only once, and almost 25% lies in the top ten. Every patient experienced relapse after autologous stem cell transplantation, and brentuximab vedotin exposure varied. The rearrangement uses TRBV7-9 and TRBJ1-1; 7 bases match TRBD1. This clonotype was obtained from a human donor with classical Hodgkin lymphoma. The specimen was peripheral blood mononuclear cells (PBMCs), collected before the second cycle of nivolumab. In DNA form, the CDR3 reads TGTGCCAGCAGCTTGGGACAGATGAACACTGAAGCTTTCTTT. This sequence encodes CASSLGQMNTEAFF.